These 18 T cell receptor beta chains share one sample of origin, sequenced in a study of cytomegalovirus exposure and HLA in healthy donors. In the PCR, 60 Vbeta and 13 Jbeta primers were used. Produced via immunoSEQ multiplex PCR; TCRdb's table is partial and in-frame only. The data contain 150,000 or so clones, roughly 77% of them seen just once; the ten biggest clones take up 1%. Sequencing was carried out using PBMCs. Receptors originate from a woman between 50 and 59 years old in good health and CMV-seropositive.

The gene calls are TRBV7-3 and TRBJ2-5, with 8 bases lining up with TRBD1. There are 14 residues in the CDR3. J gave up 7 bases and V 5 bases, and 9 bases lay outside the gene matches. Per the germline V gene, CDR1 is SGHTA and CDR2 is FQGTGA. DNA for the CDR3: TGTGCCAGCAGCCCGTCGGCGCAGGGGGCGACCCAGTACTTC. Encoded protein: CASSPSAQGATQYF.

This clone was seen a few times. The chain links TRBV7-6 to TRBJ2-7; maybe TRBD1 (6 bases). The CDR3 runs to 16 residues. The germline V gene has CDR1 SGHVS and CDR2 FNYEAQ. Trimming took 5 bases from V and 6 from J, leaving 23 bases between them. CDR3 coding DNA: TGTGCCAGCAGCCTGGGGTTCGGGACATTCACGAGCGAGCAGTACTTC. Protein product: CASSLGFGTFTSEQYF. Using reference TRBV7-6 and TRBJ2-7 for the parts outside the CDR3, the full variable domain is GAGVSQSPRYKVTKRGQDVALRCDPISGHVSLYWYRQALGQGPEFLTYFNYEAQQDKSGLPNDRFSAERPEGSISTLTIQRTEQRDSAMYRCASSLGFGTFTSEQYFGPGTRLTVT.

In its sample, this clone was seen once. V usage is TRBV6-6 and J usage is TRBJ1-1, with 7 bases matching TRBD1. V shed 7 bases and J 0 bases; nucleotides not matched to a gene: 11. CDR3 length equals 16 residues. Germline CDR1 is MNHNY and CDR2 is SVGAGI (reference sequence). The CDR3 DNA reads TGTGCCAGCACTCCACAGGGGTTGACGATGAACACTGAAGCTTTCTTT. The encoded protein is CASTPQGLTMNTEAFF.

The V and J genes are TRBV28 and TRBJ1-2; D is undetermined. Germline V CDR1 and CDR2: MDHEN, SYDVKM. V was clipped by 8 bases and J by 3 bases, with 19 bases between them. The length of the CDR3 is 15 residues. The CDR3 DNA is TGTGCCAGCGATGAAGCCCCGGGGAGACACTATGGCTACACCTTC. Translating gives CASDEAPGRHYGYTF.

The chain carries TRBV5-1 and TRBJ2-2; D perhaps matches TRBD2 (6 bases). The CDR3 has 17 amino acids. V gave up 0 bases and J gave up 0 bases, with 12 bases separating them. The germline V gene has CDR1 SGHRS and CDR2 YFSETQ. The CDR3 region has the DNA TGCGCCAGCAGCTTGGCGCCGCGGGGCGCGAACACCGGGGAGCTGTTTTTT. This encodes CASSLAPRGANTGELFF. The full variable domain, completed using reference TRBV5-1 and TRBJ2-2, is KAGVTQTPRYLIKTRGQQVTLSCSPISGHRSVSWYQQTPGQGLQFLFEYFSETQRNKGNFPGRFSGRQFSNSRSEMNVSTLELGDSALYLCASSLAPRGANTGELFFGEGSRLTVL.

V usage is TRBV5-6 and J usage is TRBJ2-5; 10 bases align to TRBD1. The J call may be mistaken, given a closer DNA end match to TRBJ2-7. CDR3 size: 14 residues. Germline V gives CDR1 SGHDT, CDR2 YYEEEE. The CDR3 nucleotides are TGTGCCAGCAGCTGGACAGGGGGATTGTACGAGCAGTACTTC. It specifies CASSWTGGLYEQYF.

Concerning this clone itself: A read error may produce the germline difference seen at one junction end. This chain joins TRBV7-9 and TRBJ2-6, with D maybe TRBD2 (6 bases). This CDR3 comprises 17 residues. Germline V gene data show CDR1 as SEHNR and CDR2 as FQNEAQ (reference sequence). The CDR3 coding sequence is TGTTCCAGCAGCCCTAGCGACACAACCTCTGGGGCCAACGTCCTGACTTTC. This translates into CSSSPSDTTSGANVLTF.

The chain combines TRBV19 with TRBJ1-2, with a possible D match to TRBD1 (5 bases). Trimming shortened V by 3 bases and J by 7 bases, and 18 bases separated the two germline ends. This CDR3 spans 15 amino acids. Per germline, CDR1 LNHDA and CDR2 SQIVND (reference sequence). The CDR3 DNA reads as TGTGCCAGTAGTATCGGTCCAGGGTGGGTGAGTGGCTACACCTTC. It specifies CASSIGPGWVSGYTF.

The chain carries TRBV18 and TRBJ2-1; D may be TRBD2 (5 bases). V lost 1 base and J lost 4, with 5 bases in between. Germline CDR1 reads KGHSH; CDR2 reads LQKENI. This CDR3 is 13 amino acids long. The CDR3: CASSPRGYNEQFF. CDR3 nucleotide sequence: TGTGCCAGCTCACCACGCGGGTACAATGAGCAGTTCTTC.

This chain links TRBV5-1 with TRBJ2-7; TRBD1 matches 10 bases. The V gene's germline CDR1 is SGHRS and CDR2 YFSETQ. The V and J ends lost 4 bases and 7 bases, in that order; junction bases with no gene match: 8. This CDR3 region has 14 residues. This chain's CDR3 is CASSARQGAGEQYF. For the CDR3, the DNA is TGCGCCAGCAGCGCCCGACAGGGGGCGGGTGAGCAGTACTTC.

The CDR3: CASSARNSGAPGEKLFF. Written as DNA, the CDR3 is TGTGCCAGCTCGGCAAGGAACTCAGGGGCGCCGGGTGAAAAACTGTTTTTT. The rearrangement links TRBV18 to TRBJ1-4; D possibly corresponds to TRBD1 (6 bases). This CDR3 contains 17 residues. Germline assignment: CDR1 KGHSH and CDR2 LQKENI. The V end lost 6 bases, the J end lost 7 bases, and 24 bases lay between the germline ends.

The CDR3 here is CASSDRGPYGYTF. The CDR3 DNA reads as TGTGCCAGCAGTGATAGGGGGCCCTATGGCTACACCTTC. The chain employs TRBV2 and TRBJ1-2; 7 bases line up with TRBD1. CDR1 is SNHLY, CDR2 FYNNEI, per germline. This CDR3 is built from 13 residues. The J segment lost 4 bases and the V segment lost 3 bases, leaving 2 bases of the junction unmatched.

This chain connects TRBV28 to TRBJ1-2; D not resolved. V lost 8 bases and J lost 8, with 18 bases in between. This CDR3 is built from 13 residues. Germline CDR1 and CDR2: MDHEN and SYDVKM. CDR3 nucleotides: TGTGCCAGCTTATCAGGAGGCACAAAGGGCTACACCTTC. Translated, it gives CASLSGGTKGYTF.

This clone was seen once. This chain joins TRBV28 and TRBJ2-1, with TRBD1 identical over 11 bases. Germline assignment: CDR1 MDHEN and CDR2 SYDVKM. The V segment lost 5 bases and the J segment 3 bases; nucleotides outside the gene matches: 9. The CDR3 runs 17 residues. For the CDR3, the DNA is TGTGCCAGCAGTACTAGACTGGGGACAGGGGGCTACAATGAGCAGTTCTTC. Protein product: CASSTRLGTGGYNEQFF.

Here the CDR3 reads CASSLDRGTGELFF. DNA for the CDR3: TGTGCCAGCAGCTTGGACAGGGGCACCGGGGAGCTGTTTTTT. V gene TRBV5-4 combines with J gene TRBJ2-2, with 7 bases lining up with TRBD1. The germline gives CDR1 SGHNT, CDR2 YYREEE (reference sequence). J lost 4 bases, V lost 0 bases, and 0 bases had no gene match. This CDR3 is 14 amino acids long.

The chain has TRBV4-2 and TRBJ2-3, with 7 nucleotides matching TRBD2. Germline-derived CDR1 and CDR2 are LGHNA and YNFKEQ. The ends lost 5 bases at V and 4 bases at J; junction bases unmatched: 9. This CDR3 spans 15 amino acids. The CDR3 DNA sequence: TGTGCCAGCAGCGAACCGGGACGGGGGGCAGATACGCAGTATTTT. It is translated as CASSEPGRGADTQYF.

This clone came up once. The chain links TRBV18 to TRBJ1-5; D is unresolved. V dropped 3 bases and J dropped 4 bases, with 7 bases sitting between them. Germline values: CDR1 KGHSH, CDR2 LQKENI. This CDR3 has 13 amino acids. CDR3 in amino acids: CASSPGVNQPQHF. DNA of the CDR3: TGTGCCAGCTCACCCGGGGTAAATCAGCCCCAGCATTTT.

J is TRBJ2-5 and V is TRBV9; D possibly corresponds to TRBD2 (6 bases). Looked up from germline, CDR1 is SGDLS and CDR2 is YYNGEE. Deletions cut 0 bases from V and 4 bases from J, with 13 bases between. The CDR3 length is 15 residues. CDR3 nucleotides: TGTGCCAGCAGCGTAGGAATGGGGCGGGGAGAGACCCAGTACTTC. As protein: CASSVGMGRGETQYF.